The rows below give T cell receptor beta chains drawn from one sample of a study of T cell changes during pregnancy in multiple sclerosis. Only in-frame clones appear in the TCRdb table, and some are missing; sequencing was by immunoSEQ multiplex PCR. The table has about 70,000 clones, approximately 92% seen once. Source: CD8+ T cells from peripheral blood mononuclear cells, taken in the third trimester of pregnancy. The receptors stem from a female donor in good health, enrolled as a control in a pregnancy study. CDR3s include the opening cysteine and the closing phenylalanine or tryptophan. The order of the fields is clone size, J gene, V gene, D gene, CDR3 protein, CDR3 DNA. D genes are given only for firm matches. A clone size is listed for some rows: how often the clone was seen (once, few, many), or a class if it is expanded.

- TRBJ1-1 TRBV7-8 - CASNRDLSTEAFF TGTGCCAGCAACCGCGATCTGAGCACTGAAGCTTTCTTT
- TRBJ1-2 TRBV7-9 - CASSLGQGIHYGYTF TGTGCCAGCAGCTTAGGGCAGGGGATACACTATGGCTACACCTTC
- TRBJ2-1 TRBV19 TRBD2 CASSLAGPLNEQFF TGTGCCAGTAGCCTAGCGGGGCCCCTGAATGAGCAGTTCTTC
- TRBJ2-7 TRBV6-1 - CASSPPNLQGYEQYF TGTGCCAGCAGTCCACCGAACCTACAGGGCTACGAGCAGTACTTC
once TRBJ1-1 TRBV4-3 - CASSQRQDDTEAFF TGCGCCAGCAGCCAACGACAGGATGACACTGAAGCTTTCTTT
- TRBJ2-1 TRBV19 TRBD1 CATRDRAYEQFF TGTGCCACCCGGGACAGGGCGTATGAGCAGTTCTTC
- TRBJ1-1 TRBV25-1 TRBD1 CASSELLGTGSEAFF TGTGCCAGCAGTGAGTTACTCGGGACAGGGAGTGAAGCTTTCTTT
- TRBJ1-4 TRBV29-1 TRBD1 CSVVWTGAAATNEKLFF TGCAGCGTTGTCTGGACAGGGGCGGCAGCAACTAATGAAAAACTGTTTTTT
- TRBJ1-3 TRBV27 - CASSLQGSGGNTIYF TGTGCCAGCAGTCTACAGGGTTCAGGAGGAAACACCATATATTTT
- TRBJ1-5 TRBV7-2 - CASSLATSPSNQPQHF TGTGCCAGCAGCTTAGCGACATCGCCCAGCAATCAGCCCCAGCATTTT
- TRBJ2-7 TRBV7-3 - CASSLTSGYEQYF TGTGCCAGCAGCTTAACTTCAGGATACGAGCAGTACTTC
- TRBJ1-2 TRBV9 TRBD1 CASSPMTGVSYTF TGTGCCAGCAGCCCAATGACAGGGGTGAGCTACACCTTC
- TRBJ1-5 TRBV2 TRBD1 CASSGLGQGNQPQHF TGTGCCAGCAGTGGACTAGGACAGGGCAATCAGCCCCAGCATTTT
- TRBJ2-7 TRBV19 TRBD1 CASGIQGDYEQYF TGTGCCAGTGGAATACAGGGGGATTACGAGCAGTACTTC
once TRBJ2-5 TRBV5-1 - CASSWRPQETQYF TGCGCCAGCAGCTGGAGACCTCAAGAGACCCAGTACTTC
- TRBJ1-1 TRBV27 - CASSGGTEAFF TGTGCCAGCTCCGGGGGTACTGAAGCTTTCTTT
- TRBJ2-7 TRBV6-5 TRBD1 CASSDRGRPEQYF TGTGCCAGCAGTGACAGGGGCCGCCCCGAGCAGTACTTC
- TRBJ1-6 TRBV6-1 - CASIQRRGNNSPLHF TGTGCCAGCATACAAAGGAGAGGGAATAATTCACCCCTCCACTTT
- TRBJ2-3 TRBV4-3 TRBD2 CASSQDRASGGALWDTQYF TGCGCCAGCAGCCAAGATAGGGCTAGCGGGGGGGCATTGTGGGATACGCAGTATTTT
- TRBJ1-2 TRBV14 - CASSAGPLYGYTF TGTGCCAGCAGCGCGGGACCCCTCTATGGCTACACCTTC
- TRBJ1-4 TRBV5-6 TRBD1 CASGQGSDEKLFF TGTGCCAGTGGACAGGGTTCTGATGAAAAACTGTTTTTT
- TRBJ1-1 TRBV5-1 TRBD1 CASNKDRGNTEAFF TGCGCCAGCAATAAGGACAGGGGCAACACTGAAGCTTTCTTT
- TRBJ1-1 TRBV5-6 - CASSLWGGNTEAFF TGTGCCAGCAGCTTATGGGGGGGGAACACTGAAGCTTTCTTT
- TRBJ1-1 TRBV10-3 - CAISESQRNTEAFF TGTGCCATCAGTGAGTCACAGAGGAACACTGAAGCTTTCTTT
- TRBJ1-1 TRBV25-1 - CASSVSPQGLSEAFF TGTGCCAGCAGTGTAAGCCCACAGGGATTGTCTGAAGCTTTCTTT
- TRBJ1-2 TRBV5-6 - CASSLNRDGYTF TGTGCCAGCAGCTTGAACAGGGATGGCTACACCTTC
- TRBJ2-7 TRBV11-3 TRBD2 CASSFGGMTYEQYF TGTGCCAGCAGCTTCGGGGGGATGACCTACGAGCAGTACTTC
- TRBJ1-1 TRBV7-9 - CASSPGGTEAFF TGTGCCAGCAGCCCGGGGGGCACTGAAGCTTTCTTT
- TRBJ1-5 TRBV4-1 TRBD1 CASSQGPGTENQPQHF TGCGCCAGCAGCCAAGGGCCCGGGACAGAGAATCAGCCCCAGCATTTT
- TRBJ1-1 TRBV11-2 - CASRVGGTEAFF TGTGCCAGCAGGGTCGGAGGGACTGAAGCTTTCTTT
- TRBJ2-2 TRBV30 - CAWSVLGLFSNTGELFF TGTGCCTGGAGTGTACTGGGCCTTTTTTCGAACACCGGGGAGCTGTTTTTT
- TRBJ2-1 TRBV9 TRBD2 CASSVRGTLAGPRNEQFF TGTGCCAGCAGCGTAAGGGGGACTCTAGCGGGGCCACGCAATGAGCAGTTCTTC
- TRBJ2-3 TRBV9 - CASSVGPITDTQYF TGTGCCAGCAGCGTAGGCCCTATCACAGATACGCAGTATTTT
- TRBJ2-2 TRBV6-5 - CASSYAGNGAGELFF TGTGCCAGCAGTTACGCCGGGAACGGGGCCGGGGAGCTGTTTTTT
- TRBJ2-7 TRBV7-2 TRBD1 CASNWGTGTTYEQYF TGTGCCAGCAACTGGGGGACAGGGACAACCTACGAGCAGTACTTC
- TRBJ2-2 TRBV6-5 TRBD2 CASSYRWGGPGELFF TGTGCCAGCAGTTACCGGTGGGGGGGACCCGGGGAGCTGTTTTTT
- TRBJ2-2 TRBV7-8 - CASSLGQSGWDTGELFF TGTGCCAGCAGCTTAGGGCAAAGCGGGTGGGACACCGGGGAGCTGTTTTTT
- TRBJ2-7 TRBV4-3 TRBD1 CASSQDRTGSSYEQYF TGCGCCAGCAGCCAAGATAGGACAGGCAGCTCCTACGAGCAGTACTTC
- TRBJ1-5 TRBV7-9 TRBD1 CASSWDRDNQPQHF TGTGCCAGCAGCTGGGACAGGGACAATCAGCCCCAGCATTTT
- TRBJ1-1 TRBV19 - CASSSRTANTEAFF TGTGCCAGTAGTTCGAGGACAGCGAACACTGAAGCTTTCTTT
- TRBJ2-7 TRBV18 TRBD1 CASSLEGQGAPWEQYF TGTGCCAGCTCCCTAGAGGGACAGGGGGCCCCTTGGGAGCAGTACTTC
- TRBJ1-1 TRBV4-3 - CASSRDVLKTGEAFF TGCGCCAGCAGCCGGGATGTACTTAAGACAGGTGAAGCTTTCTTT
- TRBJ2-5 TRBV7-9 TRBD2 CASSSPLAGGGETQYF TGTGCCAGCAGCTCACCCCTAGCGGGGGGCGGAGAGACCCAGTACTTC
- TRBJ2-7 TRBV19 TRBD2 CASSIGTRGDEQYF TGTGCCAGTAGTATCGGGACTAGGGGCGACGAGCAGTACTTC
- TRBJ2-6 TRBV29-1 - CSVEEYHKSGANVLTF TGCAGCGTTGAAGAATATCACAAGTCTGGGGCCAACGTCCTGACTTTC
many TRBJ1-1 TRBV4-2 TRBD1 CASSHDRGLEGTEAFF TGTGCCAGCAGCCATGACAGGGGGCTGGAGGGAACTGAAGCTTTCTTT
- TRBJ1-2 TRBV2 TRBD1 CASRAPGTGANYGYTF TGTGCCAGCAGGGCACCCGGGACAGGAGCTAACTATGGCTACACCTTC
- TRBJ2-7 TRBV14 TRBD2 CASSHWEGHYEQYF TGTGCCAGCAGCCACTGGGAGGGGCACTACGAGCAGTACTTC